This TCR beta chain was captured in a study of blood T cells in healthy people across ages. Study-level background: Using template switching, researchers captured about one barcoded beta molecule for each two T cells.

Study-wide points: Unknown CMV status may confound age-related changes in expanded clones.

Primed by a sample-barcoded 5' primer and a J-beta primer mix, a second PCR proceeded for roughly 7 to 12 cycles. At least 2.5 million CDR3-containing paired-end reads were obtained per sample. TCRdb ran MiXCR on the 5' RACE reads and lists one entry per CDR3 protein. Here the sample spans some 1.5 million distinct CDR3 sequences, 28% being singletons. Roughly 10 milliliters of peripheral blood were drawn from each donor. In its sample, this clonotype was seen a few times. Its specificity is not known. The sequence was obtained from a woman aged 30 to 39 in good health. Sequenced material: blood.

As DNA, the CDR3 is TGTGCCAGCTCACCACTTAAGACAGGGGGCAATCAGCCCCAGCATTTT. Its protein product is CASSPLKTGGNQPQHF. This rearrangement joins TRBV18 to TRBJ1-5, with TRBD1 identical over 8 bases. The germline CDR1 and CDR2 sequences are KGHSH and LQKENI. Unmatched junction bases numbered 4, after V lost 1 base and J lost 2 bases. This CDR3 has 16 residues. Full variable domain (outside the CDR3, taken from reference TRBV18 and TRBJ1-5): NAGVMQNPRHLVRRRGQEARLRCSPMKGHSHVYWYRQLPEEGLKFMVYLQKENIIDESGMPKERFSAEFPKEGPSILRIQQVVRGDSAAYFCASSPLKTGGNQPQHFGDGTRLSIL.